This T cell receptor beta chain was obtained from a study of T cells after yellow fever vaccination. As for the study in general: Low-cell-number fractions underwent preparation using SMART-Seq v4 Ultra Low Input.

The CDR3 contains 14 residues. V was shortened by 3 bases and J by 3 bases, with 15 bases between the two germline ends. CDR1 and CDR2 (germline): DFQATT, SNEGSKA (reference sequence). TCRdb itself ran the 5' RACE reads through MiXCR, one entry per CDR3 protein. The sample lists about 260,000 distinct CDR3 sequences, around 4.9% occurring once. Whole-study findings and limits: From the bulk population, abundant clonotypes could contaminate and appear within FACS-sorted repertoires. Clones that expanded after primary vaccination mostly reappeared after the booster (96% CD4, 88% CD8). The secondary T-cell response peaked on day 5, not day 15, but was weaker.

This clonotype was counted at least ten times. What it binds is unknown. This receptor was obtained from a man between 18 and 35 years old who received the YFV17D yellow fever vaccine. Source: CD4+ T cells sorted from PBMCs, taken on the day of the yellow fever booster vaccination. The V gene is TRBV20-1, the J gene TRBJ2-7; D assignment may be TRBD1 or TRBD2 (5 bases each). The CDR3: CSASRDRSIYEQYF. CDR3 DNA sequence: TGCAGTGCTAGTAGGGACCGCTCTATCTACGAGCAGTACTTC.